This record covers a single T cell receptor (beta chain). CDR3 length: 12 amino acids. The V end lost 10 bases, the J end lost 7 bases, and 16 bases lay between the germline ends. CDR1 MNHNS and CDR2 SASEGT come from the germline V gene. Sequencing was performed with immunoSEQ multiplex PCR; in TCRdb, only in-frame clones are kept and a portion is missing. The sample shows around 200,000 clones, about 81% of them seen only once. The data are from a study of cytomegalovirus exposure and HLA in healthy donors. This sequence was found in a woman in her twenties or thirties in good health and CMV-seronegative. Specimen: PBMCs. The chain recombines TRBV6-1 with TRBJ1-1, with D perhaps TRBD1 (6 bases). The CDR3 here is CATRDRIGEAFF. The CDR3 DNA reads TGTGCCACCCGAGACAGGATAGGTGAAGCTTTCTTT.